This TCR beta chain was identified in a study of cytomegalovirus exposure and HLA in healthy donors. CDR1 and CDR2 from the germline V gene are MNHNS and SASEGT. The CDR3 covers 12 residues. V was trimmed by 3 bases and J by 5 bases, leaving 7 bases between them. The PCR had 60 Vbeta and 13 Jbeta primers. The table came from immunoSEQ multiplex PCR; TCRdb's copy has only in-frame clones and leaves some out. Of approximately 190,000 clones listed, roughly 13% are singletons. Sequencing was performed on PBMCs. The sequence came from a man in his fifties in good health and CMV-seropositive. This chain joins TRBV6-1 and TRBJ1-2, with D possibly being TRBD1 (6 bases). CDR3 in amino acids: CASSDTGYGYTF. CDR3 bases: TGTGCCAGCAGTGACACAGGGTATGGCTACACCTTC.